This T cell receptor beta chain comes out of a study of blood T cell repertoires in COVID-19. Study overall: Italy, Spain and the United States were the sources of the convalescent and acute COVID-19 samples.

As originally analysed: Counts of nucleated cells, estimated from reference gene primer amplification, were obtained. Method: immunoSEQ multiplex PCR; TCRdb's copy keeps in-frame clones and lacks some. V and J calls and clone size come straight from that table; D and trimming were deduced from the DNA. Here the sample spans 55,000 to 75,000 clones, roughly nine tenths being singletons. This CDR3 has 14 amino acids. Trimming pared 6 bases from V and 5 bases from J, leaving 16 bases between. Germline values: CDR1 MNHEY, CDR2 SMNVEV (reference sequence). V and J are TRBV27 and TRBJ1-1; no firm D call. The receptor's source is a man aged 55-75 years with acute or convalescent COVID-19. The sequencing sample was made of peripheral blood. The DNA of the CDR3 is TGTGCCAGCAGCCTAAAGGTCGGGGTAACTGAAGCTTTCTTT. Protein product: CASSLKVGVTEAFF.